This T cell receptor (beta chain) originates from a study of cytomegalovirus exposure and HLA in healthy donors. V was trimmed by 3 bases and J by 6 bases, leaving 7 bases between them. The CDR3 spans 12 residues. Germline V gives CDR1 SGHRS, CDR2 YFSETQ. This clone showed up just a few times. Its specificity is unknown. Notes on the study in general: In a later analysis, at a false discovery rate of 0.05, roughly 17,000 TCR beta sequences were associated with HLA alleles. By a later analysis, the bulk of CMV-associated TCR beta chains appeared HLA-restricted.

The study ran its PCR with 60 Vbeta and 13 Jbeta primers. Here immunoSEQ multiplex PCR was the method, and the copy in TCRdb shows in-frame clones only, minus some. The repertoire includes 100,000 to 150,000 clones, 75% to 85% of them detected once, and nearly 9.5% sits in the top ten. The V call is TRBV5-1, the J call TRBJ2-1, with D possibly matching TRBD1 (5 bases). The material sequenced was PBMCs. This TCR came from a woman in her fifties or sixties in good health and CMV-seropositive. CDR3 coding DNA: TGCGCCAGCAGCTCAGACAGCAATGAGCAGTTCTTC. Its protein product is CASSSDSNEQFF.